The source of this T cell receptor (beta chain) is a study of T cells in narcolepsy. The repertoire was sequenced with immunoSEQ multiplex PCR; TCRdb's copy has only in-frame clones and lacks some. This table holds around 24,000 clones, about 83% found once. V gave up 0 bases and J gave up 2 bases; unmatched junction bases: 4. This CDR3 comprises 16 residues. Germline loops: CDR1 MNHEY, CDR2 SVGAGI. The specimen sequenced was CD45RA- memory CD4+ T cells from PBMCs. The sequence came from a human donor with narcolepsy. The V call is TRBV6-5, the J call TRBJ2-3, with 8 bases identical to TRBD1. CDR3 protein: CASSYSWTGFTDTQYF. The CDR3 region has the DNA TGTGCCAGCAGTTACTCTTGGACAGGGTTCACAGATACGCAGTATTTT.